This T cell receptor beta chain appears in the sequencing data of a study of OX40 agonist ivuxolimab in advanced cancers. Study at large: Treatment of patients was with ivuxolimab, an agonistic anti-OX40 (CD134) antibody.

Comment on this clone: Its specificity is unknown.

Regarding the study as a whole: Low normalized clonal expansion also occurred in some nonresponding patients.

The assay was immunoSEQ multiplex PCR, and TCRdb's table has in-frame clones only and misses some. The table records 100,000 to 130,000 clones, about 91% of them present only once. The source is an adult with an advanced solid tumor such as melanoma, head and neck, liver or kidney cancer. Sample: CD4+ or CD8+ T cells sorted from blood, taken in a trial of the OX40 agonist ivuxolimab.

For the CDR3, the DNA is TGTGCCAGCAGAAAATACAATGAGCAGTTCTTC. Protein: CASRKYNEQFF. This rearrangement joins TRBV2 to TRBJ2-1; D gene uncertain. Trimming left V 6 bases short and J 4 bases short, with 4 bases between. This CDR3 contains 11 residues. Germline-derived CDR1 and CDR2 are SNHLY and FYNNEI.